A selection of T cell receptor beta chains follows, all from one sample in a study of neurological immune-mediated disorders. TCRdb recomputed calls from the 5' RACE reads with MiXCR, one row per CDR3 protein. This sample has more than 50,000 distinct CDR3 sequences, with roughly 3.5% found just once. Material: PBMCs. Every receptor here comes from a woman aged 60-75 years with multiple sclerosis. CDR3s leave out the opening cysteine and the closing phenylalanine or tryptophan.

J gene,CDR3 length,V gene,CDR3 protein
TRBJ2-7,15,TRBV9,ASSPPGLAGGYGEQY
TRBJ2-5,13,TRBV20-1,SASLAGGSLETQY
TRBJ2-5,16,TRBV10-3,AISEPPGTTNVQETQY
TRBJ2-7,13,TRBV15,ATSTIEGLSYEQY
TRBJ2-1,12,TRBV20-1,SANRDRGYNEQF
TRBJ2-2,15,TRBV12-3/TRBV12-4,ASSSAGGFGATGELF
TRBJ1-5,12,TRBV20-1,SARGTGGRQPQH
TRBJ2-2,12,TRBV11-2,ASSLSGGSGELF
TRBJ2-7,13,TRBV7-9,ASSLGAGEIYEQY
TRBJ2-1,14,TRBV6-5,ASSQTSGGSYNEQF
TRBJ1-4,13,TRBV7-8,ASSLSGTFDEKLF
TRBJ1-1,11,TRBV20-1,SARPDMNTEAF
TRBJ1-4,15,TRBV5-1,ASSLLAPDRDNEKLF
TRBJ2-1,10,TRBV12-3/TRBV12-4,ASRLADNEQF
TRBJ1-2,11,TRBV5-1,ASSFADYYGYT
TRBJ1-1,13,TRBV5-1,ASSSTPLMNTEAF
TRBJ2-3,11,TRBV18,ASSPTGIDTQY
TRBJ1-2,12,TRBV7-9,ASSFTDRDGGYT
TRBJ2-5,10,TRBV12-3/TRBV12-4,ASNRDSRPQY
TRBJ2-7,14,TRBV7-6,ASSPPGLAGAYEQY